The following is a T cell receptor (beta chain) sequence with its context. Original handling: Amplified reference gene primers provided the basis for estimating nucleated cell counts. Clones were sequenced by immunoSEQ multiplex PCR, and TCRdb holds only the in-frame ones, with some missing. V, J and clone size were drawn from that table, and D and trimming were deduced from the DNA. This repertoire shows roughly 260,000 clones, around nine tenths found once; its top ten account for 2% to 2.5%. This sample is drawn from a study of blood T cell repertoires in COVID-19. Overall study: In each case, the material was cDNA or gDNA derived from T cells, B-cell-depleted T cells, or PBMCs.

Per germline, CDR1 SGHRS and CDR2 YFSETQ. The CDR3 spans 15 residues. Trimming cost V 2 bases and J 0 bases, with 9 bases left between them. Sequenced: peripheral blood. The TCR comes from a woman aged 40 to 49 who had recovered from COVID-19. The rearrangement uses TRBV5-1 and TRBJ2-1; no firm D call. The chain's CDR3 is CASSLIRSSYNEQFF. The CDR3 DNA is TGCGCCAGCAGCTTAATTAGGAGCTCCTACAATGAGCAGTTCTTC.